This T cell receptor beta chain was captured by sequencing in a study of OX40 agonist ivuxolimab in advanced cancers. This table comes from immunoSEQ multiplex PCR, and its TCRdb copy is limited to in-frame clones, with some not included. The sample yields roughly 60,000 clones, around 80% seen once. The V gene's germline CDR1 is SQVTM and CDR2 ANQGSEA. Trimming cost V 3 bases and J 5 bases, with 5 bases left between them. The CDR3 loop spans 11 amino acids. This clonotype was obtained from an adult with an advanced solid tumor such as melanoma, head and neck, liver or kidney cancer. Source: CD4+ or CD8+ T cells sorted from blood, taken in a trial of the OX40 agonist ivuxolimab. The genes are TRBV29-1 and TRBJ2-1; D is unresolved. CDR3 sequence: CSVDSHNEQFF. The CDR3 DNA reads as TGCAGCGTTGACAGTCACAATGAGCAGTTCTTC.